This is a list of T cell receptor beta chains from one sample in a study of CD8 T cells in Susac syndrome. Each CDR3 protein gets one entry after TCRdb re-called the immunoSEQ multiplex PCR reads with MiXCR. This table has 150,000 to 200,000 distinct CDR3 sequences, about 93% appearing once. Input material: CD4+ T cells from PBMCs. The receptors stem from a human donor in good health. The CDR3 runs from the conserved cysteine through the conserved F or W. D genes are given only for firm matches. Clone size is given for some rows only: seen once, a few or many times, or a class if the clone is expanded.

clone_size	d_call	v_call	j_call	cdr3_nt	cdr3_aa
.	.	TRBV3-1	TRBJ1-2	TGTGCCAGCAGCTCAAGATTAGGTGGCTACACCTTC	CASSSRLGGYTF
.	.	TRBV5-1	TRBJ1-1	TGCGCCAGCAGCACTGGACAGTGGCGGGTGAGGACTGAAGCTTTCTTT	CASSTGQWRVRTEAFF
.	.	TRBV5-6	TRBJ1-1	TGTGCCAGCAGCTCCGGGACCTCTGGGGCGAGAACTGAAGCTTTCTTT	CASSSGTSGARTEAFF
.	.	TRBV19	TRBJ2-7	TGTGCCAGTAGTTCTTCGACGGGCGCCTACGAGCAGTACTTC	CASSSSTGAYEQYF
.	.	TRBV5-1	TRBJ2-5	TGCGCCAGCAGCTTGGCCGGTGGCAGACCCCCAGAGACCCAGTACTTC	CASSLAGGRPPETQYF
.	TRBD2	TRBV27	TRBJ2-3	TGTGCCAGCAGTTCCAGGACTAGTCGCGGCACAGATACGCAGTATTTT	CASSSRTSRGTDTQYF
few	.	TRBV19	TRBJ1-5	TGTGCCAGTAGTCCCCAGGGCTCCAATCAGCCCCAGCATTTT	CASSPQGSNQPQHF
few	.	TRBV4-1	TRBJ2-3	TGCGCCAGCAGCCAAGAACCGGGGGCTCGGGCTACGCAGTATTTT	CASSQEPGARATQYF
.	.	TRBV29-1	TRBJ1-1	TGCAGCGTTAGGACCGTCGAAGCTTTCTTT	CSVRTVEAFF
.	.	TRBV18	TRBJ1-2	TGTGCCAGCTCACGAGGCCCGATACCAACTACGAACGGTGGCTACACCTTC	CASSRGPIPTTNGGYTF
.	.	TRBV4-3	TRBJ1-4	TGCGCCAGCAGACCCGACGGTTATAATGAAAAACTGTTTTTT	CASRPDGYNEKLFF
once	.	TRBV20-1	TRBJ1-2	TGCAGTGCTTATGCCGAGGAGGGTAACTATGGCTACACCTTC	CSAYAEEGNYGYTF
.	TRBD1	TRBV4-1	TRBJ2-5	TGCGCCAGCAGCCAAGATCCCGGGACAGAAGTTCAAGAGACCCAGTACTTC	CASSQDPGTEVQETQYF
.	.	TRBV23-1	TRBJ1-2	TGCGCCAGCAGTCAATCATGCGGGGACGGCTACACCTTC	CASSQSCGDGYTF
.	.	TRBV7-3	TRBJ2-3	TGTGCCAGCAGCCCACCTCCCCCAGATACGCAGTATTTT	CASSPPPPDTQYF
once	.	TRBV11-2	TRBJ2-3	TGTGCCAGCAGTCCAGGGTTTTTGGACACAGATACGCAGTATTTT	CASSPGFLDTDTQYF
.	.	TRBV20-1	TRBJ1-2	TGCAGTGCTAGAGATACCAGCACTAACTATGGCTACACCTTC	CSARDTSTNYGYTF
.	.	TRBV7-2	TRBJ1-2	TGTGCCAGCAGCTTGCTGGACGGGGGGGGTGGCTACACCTTC	CASSLLDGGGGYTF
.	TRBD2	TRBV20-1	TRBJ2-3	TGCAGTGCCGCCTCAAGATGGACTAGCGGGGTTCGTGCAGATACGCAGTATTTT	CSAASRWTSGVRADTQYF
.	.	TRBV6-5	TRBJ2-3	TGTGCCAGCAGTTATGGTGCGAACCGCCTTAGCACAGATACGCAGTATTTT	CASSYGANRLSTDTQYF
.	.	TRBV6-6	TRBJ1-1	TGTGCCAGCAGTTACAGGCCCATGAACACTGAAGCTTTCTTT	CASSYRPMNTEAFF
.	TRBD2	TRBV20-1	TRBJ2-1	TGCAGTGCTAACCCGGGGGGGCCTTATGAGCAGTTCTTC	CSANPGGPYEQFF
once	.	TRBV7-2	TRBJ1-2	TGTGCCAGCAGCTTAGTAGGGGGTGGCTACACCTTC	CASSLVGGGYTF
.	.	TRBV4-1	TRBJ2-3	TGCGCCAGCAGCCGGGAAGGACTACCGACACGCACAGATACGCAGTATTTT	CASSREGLPTRTDTQYF
once	TRBD1	TRBV3-1	TRBJ2-1	TGTGCCAGTAGGCCGCGGACAGGGCGGAATGAGCAGTTCTTC	CASRPRTGRNEQFF
.	.	TRBV3-1	TRBJ1-2	TGTGCCAGCAGCCAAGTTGAATTGGCCGGAAGCACCTTC	CASSQVELAGSTF
.	.	TRBV12-3/TRBV12-4	TRBJ1-5	TGTGCCAGCAGCTTCTCGCAGGGACAGCCCCAGCATTTT	CASSFSQGQPQHF
.	.	TRBV27	TRBJ2-2	TGTGCCAGCAGTTCGCCAGAGGACACCGGGGAGCTGTTTTTT	CASSSPEDTGELFF
.	.	TRBV29-1	TRBJ1-1	TGCAGCGTCACAGAGGTGAACACTGAAGCTTTCTTT	CSVTEVNTEAFF
.	.	TRBV23-1	TRBJ1-2	TGCGCCAGCAGCCGAATTCAACGGGAACAATCTTATGGCTACACCTTC	CASSRIQREQSYGYTF
.	.	TRBV2	TRBJ1-2	TGTGCCAGCAGCTCACGGAACTATGGCTACACCTTC	CASSSRNYGYTF
.	TRBD1	TRBV19	TRBJ1-1	TGTGCCAGTAGTACCGACAGGGGCACTGAAGCTTTCTTT	CASSTDRGTEAFF
.	TRBD1	TRBV15	TRBJ2-3	TGTGCCACCAGCCGAAAAAGGACAGGTAGCACAGATACGCAGTATTTT	CATSRKRTGSTDTQYF
.	.	TRBV18	TRBJ2-6	TGTGCCAGCTCACCAGTAGACTCTGGGGCCAACGTCCTGACTTTC	CASSPVDSGANVLTF
.	TRBD1	TRBV19	TRBJ1-6	TGTGCCAGTAGCCAGGCTGGACAGGGGGGTTTTAATTCACCCCTCCACTTT	CASSQAGQGGFNSPLHF
few	TRBD2	TRBV7-7	TRBJ2-5	TGTGCTAGCAGCTTAGGTCTAGCGGGGACCCAAGAGACCCAGTACTTC	CASSLGLAGTQETQYF
.	.	TRBV12-3/TRBV12-4	TRBJ1-1	TGTGCCAGCACGGTGAGAGGGGATCCTGCTGAAGCTTTCTTT	CASTVRGDPAEAFF
.	.	TRBV5-4	TRBJ2-4	TGTGCCAGCAGCCAACAGGGAGGGGGCGAGTACTTC	CASSQQGGGEYF
.	.	TRBV14	TRBJ2-3	TGTGCCAGCAGTCCCAGAGCGGGCACAGATACGCAGTATTTT	CASSPRAGTDTQYF
.	.	TRBV28	TRBJ1-5	TGTGCCAGCAGCCTCCCGGTTGGGGCGGGCAATCAGCCCCAGCATTTT	CASSLPVGAGNQPQHF